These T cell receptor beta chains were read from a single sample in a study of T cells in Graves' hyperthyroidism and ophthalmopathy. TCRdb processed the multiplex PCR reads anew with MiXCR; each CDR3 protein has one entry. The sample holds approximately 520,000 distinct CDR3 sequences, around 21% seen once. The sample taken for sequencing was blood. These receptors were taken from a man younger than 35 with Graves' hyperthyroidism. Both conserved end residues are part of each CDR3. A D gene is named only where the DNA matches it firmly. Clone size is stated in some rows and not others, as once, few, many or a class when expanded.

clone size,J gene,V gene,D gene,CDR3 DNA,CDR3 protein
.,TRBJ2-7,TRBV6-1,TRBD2,TGTGCCAGCAGCCCAGCGGGAGAGGTGCAGTACTTC,CASSPAGEVQYF
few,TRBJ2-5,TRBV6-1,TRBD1,TGTGCCAGCAGTGAAACTCCGGGACAGGGGACGGAGACCCAGTACTTC,CASSETPGQGTETQYF
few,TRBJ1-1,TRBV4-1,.,TGCGCCAGCAGCCAGGGGAGGGCGGGGTTCGGGAACTCTGAAGCTTTCTTT,CASSQGRAGFGNSEAFF
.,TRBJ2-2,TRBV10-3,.,TGTGCCGTCCGTGGCGGGGAGCTGTTTTTT,CAVRGGELFF
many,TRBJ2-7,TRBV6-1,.,TGTGCCAGCAGTGATTTGGGAGAGCAGTACTTC,CASSDLGEQYF
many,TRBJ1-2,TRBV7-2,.,TGTGCCAGCAGCTCGCCCTTCCGGCAGAACTATGGCTACACCTTC,CASSSPFRQNYGYTF
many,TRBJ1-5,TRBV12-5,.,TGTGCTAGTGCCCAGGGGAATCAGCCCCAGCATTTT,CASAQGNQPQHF
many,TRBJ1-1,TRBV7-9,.,TGTGCCAGCAGCAGGGGGAGCAGGGATGGCGCTGAAGCTTTCTTT,CASSRGSRDGAEAFF
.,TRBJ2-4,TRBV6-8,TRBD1,TGTGCCAGCAGTTACTCCCTGCCGGGACAGGGAGGCCCCCGAGCCAAAAACATTCAGTACTTC,CASSYSLPGQGGPRAKNIQYF
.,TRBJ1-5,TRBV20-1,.,TGCAGTGCTCCCGCGGGGCAGGTGGGGCAGCCCCAGCATTTT,CSAPAGQVGQPQHF
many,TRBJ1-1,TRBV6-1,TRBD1,TGTGCCAGCGGCCTCAGGGGGCTGGAGTTGAACACTGAAGCTTTCTTT,CASGLRGLELNTEAFF
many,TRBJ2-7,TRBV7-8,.,TGTGCCAGCAGCTGGGGCGGTGCCGGGCATCGCGAGCAGTACTTC,CASSWGGAGHREQYF
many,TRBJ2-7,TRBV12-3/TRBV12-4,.,TGTGCCAGCAGCCGATCATCATTTAGCTACGAGCAGTACTTC,CASSRSSFSYEQYF
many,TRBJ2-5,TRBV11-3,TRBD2,TGTGCCAGCAGCTTACTCGGCGGGGGGCGCGGAGAGACCCAGTACTTC,CASSLLGGGRGETQYF
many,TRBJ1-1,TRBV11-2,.,TGTGCCAGCATGGAGTGGACTGAAGCTTTCTTT,CASMEWTEAFF
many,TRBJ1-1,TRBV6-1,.,TGTGCCAGCAGTGAAAACGACGGGACGGGGAACACTGAAGCTTTCTTT,CASSENDGTGNTEAFF
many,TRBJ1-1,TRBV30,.,TGTGCCTGGAGGCCCAAAAGGGGATGGACTGAAGCTTTCTTT,CAWRPKRGWTEAFF
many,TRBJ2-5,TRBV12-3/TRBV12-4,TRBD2,TGTGCCAGCAGTGGTAGCGGGAAAGAGACCCAGTACTTC,CASSGSGKETQYF
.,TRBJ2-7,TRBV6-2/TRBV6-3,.,TGTGCCAGCAGACACGTAGGGGAGAGCCTACTCGCCTACGAGCAGTACTTC,CASRHVGESLLAYEQYF
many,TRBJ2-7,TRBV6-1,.,TGTGCCAGCAGTGAGGGGAGACGGGGCTCCTACGAGCAGTACTTC,CASSEGRRGSYEQYF
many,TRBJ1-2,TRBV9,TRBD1,TGTGCCAGCAGCGTAGGGACAGGCGCTTCCTATGGCTACACCTTC,CASSVGTGASYGYTF
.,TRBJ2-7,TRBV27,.,TGTGCCAGCAGTTCCGGGACAAGGGCAAACGAGCAGTACTTC,CASSSGTRANEQYF
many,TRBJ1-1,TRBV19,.,TGTGCCAGTAGTATAGATACCTGGGACCCCCGGACTGAAGCTTTCTTT,CASSIDTWDPRTEAFF
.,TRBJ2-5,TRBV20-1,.,TGCAGTGCTAGACTTCGGGCCCAAGGGACCCAGTACTTC,CSARLRAQGTQYF
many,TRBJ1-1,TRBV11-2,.,TGTGCCAGCAGCTTAGGAGGGGCCCGGGCTTTCTTT,CASSLGGARAFF
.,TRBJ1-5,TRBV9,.,TGTGCCAGCAGCGTAGACGGGCAGGACAATCAGCCCCAGCATTTT,CASSVDGQDNQPQHF
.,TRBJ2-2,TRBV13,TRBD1,TGTGCCAGCAGCGTCCGGGACAGGGGAACCGGGGAGCTGTTTTTT,CASSVRDRGTGELFF
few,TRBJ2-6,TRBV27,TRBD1,TGTGCCAGCAGATACGACAGGGGATCCAGCTCTGGGGCCAACGTCCTGACTTTC,CASRYDRGSSSGANVLTF
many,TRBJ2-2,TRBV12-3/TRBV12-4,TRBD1,TGTGCCAGCAGTTTAGCGCAGGGGGAGAACACCGGGGAGCTGTTTTTT,CASSLAQGENTGELFF
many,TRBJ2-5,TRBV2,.,TGTGCCAGCAGTGAATGGCACACTCCCCAGTCTGGGACCCAGTACTTC,CASSEWHTPQSGTQYF
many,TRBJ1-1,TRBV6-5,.,TGTGCCAGCAGTTCCAGCACAGGGCTGAACACTGAAGCTTTCTTT,CASSSSTGLNTEAFF
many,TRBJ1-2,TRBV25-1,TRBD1,TGTGCCAGCAGTGAAATTGTGAAAGTAGGGGGCGATGGCTACACCTTC,CASSEIVKVGGDGYTF
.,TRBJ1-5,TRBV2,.,TGTGCCAGCGGCGGGGACAAAGACAATCAGCCCCAGCATTTT,CASGGDKDNQPQHF
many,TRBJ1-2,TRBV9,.,TGTGCCAGCAGCCCCACCGGGACATCTAACTATGGCTACACCTTC,CASSPTGTSNYGYTF
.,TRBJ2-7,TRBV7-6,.,TGTGCCAGCAGCTCCTACAGGTCCTACGAGCAGTACTTC,CASSSYRSYEQYF
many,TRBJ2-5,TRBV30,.,TGTGCCTTTCATCCCGGGACCCCAAGTCGGATACGGACCCAGTACTTC,CAFHPGTPSRIRTQYF
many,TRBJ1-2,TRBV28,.,TGTGCCAGCACCTCGAAAGGTGGATGGGTGTGGTATGGCTACACCTTC,CASTSKGGWVWYGYTF
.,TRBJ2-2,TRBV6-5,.,TGTGCCAGCAGTTACTCGAGTAGCGGACACACCGGGGAGCTGTTTTTT,CASSYSSSGHTGELFF
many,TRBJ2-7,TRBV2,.,TGTGCCAGCAGCCGGACGGGACAACCCTACGAGCAGTACTTC,CASSRTGQPYEQYF
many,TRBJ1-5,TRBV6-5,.,TGTGCCAGCAGTTACAAACGGAATAGCAATCAGCCCCAGCATTTT,CASSYKRNSNQPQHF
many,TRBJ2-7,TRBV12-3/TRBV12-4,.,TGTGCCAGCAGACCTAGCAGCTCCTACGAGCAGTACTTC,CASRPSSSYEQYF
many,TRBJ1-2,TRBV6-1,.,TGTGCCAGCAGTCGACCAGGGGTTCTCCCTGACTATGGCTACACCTTC,CASSRPGVLPDYGYTF
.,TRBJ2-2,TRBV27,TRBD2,TGTGCCAGCAGTTTCCCAGGACTAGCGGGGAAGAACACCGGGGAGCTGTTTTTT,CASSFPGLAGKNTGELFF
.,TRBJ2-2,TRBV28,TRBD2,TGTGCCAGCAACCTAGCGGGGGGTAACACCGGGGAGCTGTTTTTT,CASNLAGGNTGELFF
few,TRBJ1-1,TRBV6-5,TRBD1,TGTGCCAGCAGTTACGAGGTTCTTGGACAGGGCTCTTCTGCTTTCTTT,CASSYEVLGQGSSAFF
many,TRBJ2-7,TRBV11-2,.,TGTGCCAGCAGTTCTGCGGAGCAGTACTTC,CASSSAEQYF
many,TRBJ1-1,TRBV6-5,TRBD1,TGTGCCAGCAGGTACAGGGGTAACACTGAAGCTTTCTTT,CASRYRGNTEAFF
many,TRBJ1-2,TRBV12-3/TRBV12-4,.,TGTGCCAGCAGTCCCCAAACCCTGCACTATGGCTACACCTTC,CASSPQTLHYGYTF
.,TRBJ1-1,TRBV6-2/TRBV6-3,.,TGTGCCAGCAGTTACTCTAACTTGGGCACTGAAGCTTTCTTT,CASSYSNLGTEAFF
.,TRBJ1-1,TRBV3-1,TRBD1,TGTGCCAGCAGCCAAGATAGGGGACAGTACTCTCCTGAAGCTTTCTTT,CASSQDRGQYSPEAFF
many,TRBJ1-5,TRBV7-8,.,TGTGCCAGCAGCCTTAGGGAGGTGGGGTTTAGCAATCAGCCCCAGCATTTT,CASSLREVGFSNQPQHF
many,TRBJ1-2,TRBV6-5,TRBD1,TGTGCCAGCAGTTACGACTGGAAGGGGGCGCGTGGCTACACCTTC,CASSYDWKGARGYTF
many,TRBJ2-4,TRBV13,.,TGTGCCAGCAGCTTAGCCAAAAACATTCAGTACTTC,CASSLAKNIQYF
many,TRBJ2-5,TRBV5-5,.,TGTGCCAGCAGCTTCCAGGGAGAGACCCAGTACTTC,CASSFQGETQYF
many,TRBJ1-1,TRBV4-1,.,TGCGCCAGCAGCCCTATGACCCACCAAGCTTTCTTT,CASSPMTHQAFF
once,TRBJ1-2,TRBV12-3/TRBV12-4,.,TGTGCCAGCAGACCCGCGGGGGTGGGTGGCTACACCTTC,CASRPAGVGGYTF
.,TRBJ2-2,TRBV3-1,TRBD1,TGTGCCACCCAGGGGGACAGGGGATCCGGGGAGCTGTTTTTT,CATQGDRGSGELFF
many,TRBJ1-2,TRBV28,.,TGTGCCAGCAGCCAAGTGGCAGGGCCTAATGGCTACACCTTC,CASSQVAGPNGYTF
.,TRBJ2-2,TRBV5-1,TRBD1,TGCGCCAGCAGCTCCCCGACAGGGGGTCTCGGGGAGCTGTTTTTT,CASSSPTGGLGELFF